Sequencing of this TCR beta chain was carried out in a study of fetal regulatory T cell absence and autoimmunity. Whole-study results and caveats: Antigen-driven pancreatic autoimmunity before birth in IPEX was inferred from oligoclonal enrichment.

Sequencing was at survey level. Clones were read by immunoSEQ multiplex PCR, and TCRdb kept only the in-frame ones, dropping some. The sample comprises around 100,000 clones, 72% of which are singletons, and less than 2.5% rests with the top ten. The CDR3 has 15 residues. Germline V gene lookup returns CDR1 SGHRS and CDR2 YFSETQ. Trimming left V 1 base short and J 4 bases short, with 14 bases between. This clone was found a few times. Its antigen is not known. This clonotype originated in a male donor with IPEX syndrome. J is TRBJ1-2 and V is TRBV5-1, with unresolved D. The sequencing sample was made of pancreas tissue. CDR3 amino acids: CASSLSGEGAYGYTF. In nucleotides, the CDR3 is TGCGCCAGCAGCTTGAGTGGGGAAGGAGCCTATGGCTACACCTTC.